At least ten counts were recorded for the clone carrying this T cell receptor beta chain. This entry comes from a study of early T cells in non-severe SARS-CoV-2 infection. TCRdb re-derived calls from the 5' RACE reads in MiXCR, one entry per CDR3 protein. The repertoire consists of around 84,000 distinct CDR3 sequences, with about 12% occurring once and the leading ten covering under 3%. The CDR3 is 12 amino acids. The germline gives CDR1 SGHVS, CDR2 FNYEAQ. Trimming removed 1 base from V and 6 bases from J, with 7 bases in between. The specimen sequenced was whole blood. This receptor was taken from an adult who was a healthcare worker with PCR-confirmed SARS-CoV-2 infection or an uninfected control (not recorded which). The rearrangement joins TRBV7-6 to TRBJ2-7, with D perhaps matching TRBD2 (5 bases). CDR3 nucleotide sequence: TGTGCCAGCAGCTTAGGAAGCGGCGAGCAGTACTTC. It is translated as CASSLGSGEQYF.